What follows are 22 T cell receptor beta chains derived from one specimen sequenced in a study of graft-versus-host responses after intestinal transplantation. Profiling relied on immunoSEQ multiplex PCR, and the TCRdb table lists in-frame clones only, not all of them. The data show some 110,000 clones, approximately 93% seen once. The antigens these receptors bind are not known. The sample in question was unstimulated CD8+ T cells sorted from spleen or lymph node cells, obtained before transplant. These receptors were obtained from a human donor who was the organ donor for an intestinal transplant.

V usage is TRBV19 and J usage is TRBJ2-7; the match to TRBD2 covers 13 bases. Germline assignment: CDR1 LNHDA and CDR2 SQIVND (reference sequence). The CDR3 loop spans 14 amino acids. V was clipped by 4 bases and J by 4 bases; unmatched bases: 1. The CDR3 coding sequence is TGTGCCAGTAGTACGGGACTAGCGGGATACGAGCAGTACTTC. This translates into CASSTGLAGYEQYF.

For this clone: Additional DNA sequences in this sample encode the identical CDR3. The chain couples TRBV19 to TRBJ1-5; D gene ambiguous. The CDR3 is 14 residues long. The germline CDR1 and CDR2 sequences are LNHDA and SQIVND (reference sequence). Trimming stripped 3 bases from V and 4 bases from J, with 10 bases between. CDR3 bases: TGTGCCAGTAGTATCTCCAGGTCAAATCAGCCCCAGCATTTT. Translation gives CASSISRSNQPQHF.

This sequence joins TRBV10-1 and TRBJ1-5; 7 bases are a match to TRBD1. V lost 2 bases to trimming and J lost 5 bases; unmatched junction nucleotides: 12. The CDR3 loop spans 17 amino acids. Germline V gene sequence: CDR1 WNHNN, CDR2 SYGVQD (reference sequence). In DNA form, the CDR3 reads TGCGCCAGCAGTGAGCTATCCGCCAGGGGGAATTATCAGCCCCAGCATTTT. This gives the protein CASSELSARGNYQPQHF.

DNA of the CDR3: TGTGCCAGCAGTTTATTGGGGTTCCGCGAGCAGTACTTC. As protein: CASSLLGFREQYF. The chain has TRBV27 and TRBJ2-7; D not certain. The germline V and J ends were trimmed by 1 base and 6 bases, with 10 bases remaining between them. Germline assignment: CDR1 MNHEY and CDR2 SMNVEV (reference sequence). The CDR3 contains 13 residues.

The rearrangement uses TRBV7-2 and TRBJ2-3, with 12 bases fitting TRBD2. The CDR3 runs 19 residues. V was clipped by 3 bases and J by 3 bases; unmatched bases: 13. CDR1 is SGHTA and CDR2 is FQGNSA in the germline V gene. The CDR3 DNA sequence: TGTGCCAGCAGCTTCGAGTCACTAGCGGGAGGTTGGTTGACAGATACGCAGTATTTT. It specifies CASSFESLAGGWLTDTQYF.

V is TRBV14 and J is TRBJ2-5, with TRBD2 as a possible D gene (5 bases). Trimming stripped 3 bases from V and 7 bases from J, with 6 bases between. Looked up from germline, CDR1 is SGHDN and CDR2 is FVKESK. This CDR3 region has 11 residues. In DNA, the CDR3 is TGTGCCAGCAGCCATGGAGGGACCCAGTACTTC. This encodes CASSHGGTQYF.

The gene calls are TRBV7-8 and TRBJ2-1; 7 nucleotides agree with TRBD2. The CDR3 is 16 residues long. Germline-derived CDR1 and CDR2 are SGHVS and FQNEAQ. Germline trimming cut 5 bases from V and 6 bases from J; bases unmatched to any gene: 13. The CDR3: CASSPAGTIVLNEQFF. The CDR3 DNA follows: TGTGCCAGCAGCCCCGCCGGGACTATAGTCCTCAATGAGCAGTTCTTC. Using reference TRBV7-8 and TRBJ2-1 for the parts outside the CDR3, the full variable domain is GAGVSQSPRYKVAKRGQDVALRCDPISGHVSLFWYQQALGQGPEFLTYFQNEAQLDKSGLPSDRFFAERPEGSVSTLKIQRTQQEDSAVYLCASSPAGTIVLNEQFFGPGTRLTVL.

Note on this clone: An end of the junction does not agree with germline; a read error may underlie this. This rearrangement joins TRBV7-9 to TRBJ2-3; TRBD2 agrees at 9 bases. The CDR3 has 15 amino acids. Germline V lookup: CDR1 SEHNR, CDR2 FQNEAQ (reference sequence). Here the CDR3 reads CASTLAGERTDTQYF. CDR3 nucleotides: TGTGCCAGCACCTTAGCGGGGGAAAGAACAGATACGCAGTATTTT.

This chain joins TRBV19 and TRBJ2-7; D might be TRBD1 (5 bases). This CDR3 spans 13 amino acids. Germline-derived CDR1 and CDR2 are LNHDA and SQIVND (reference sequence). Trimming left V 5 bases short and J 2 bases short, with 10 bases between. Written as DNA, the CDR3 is TGTGCCAGTAGTCTCACAGGTACCTACGAGCAGTACTTC. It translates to CASSLTGTYEQYF. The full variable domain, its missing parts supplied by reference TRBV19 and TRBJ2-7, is DGGITQSPKYLFRKEGQNVTLSCEQNLNHDAMYWYRQDPGQGLRLIYYSQIVNDFQKGDIAEGYSVSREKKESFPLTVTSAQKNPTAFYLCASSLTGTYEQYFGPGTRLTVT.

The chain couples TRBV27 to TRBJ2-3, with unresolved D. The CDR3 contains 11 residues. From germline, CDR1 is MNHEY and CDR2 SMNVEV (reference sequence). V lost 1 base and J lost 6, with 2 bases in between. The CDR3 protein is CASSLYDTQYF. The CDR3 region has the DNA TGTGCCAGCAGTTTATACGATACGCAGTATTTT.

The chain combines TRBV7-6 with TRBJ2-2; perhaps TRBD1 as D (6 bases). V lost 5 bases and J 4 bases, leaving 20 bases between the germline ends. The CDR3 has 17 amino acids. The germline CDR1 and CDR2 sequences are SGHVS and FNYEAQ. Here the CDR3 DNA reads TGTGCCAGCAGCACCAACCAGGGGACCGTCGGCACCGGGGAGCTGTTTTTT. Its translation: CASSTNQGTVGTGELFF.

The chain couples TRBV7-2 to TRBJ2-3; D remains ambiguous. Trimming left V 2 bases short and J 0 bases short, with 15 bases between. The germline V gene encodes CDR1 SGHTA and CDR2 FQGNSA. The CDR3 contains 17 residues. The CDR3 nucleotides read TGTGCCAGCAGCTTACGCGCCCTCCCGGCGAGCACAGATACGCAGTATTTT. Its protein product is CASSLRALPASTDTQYF.

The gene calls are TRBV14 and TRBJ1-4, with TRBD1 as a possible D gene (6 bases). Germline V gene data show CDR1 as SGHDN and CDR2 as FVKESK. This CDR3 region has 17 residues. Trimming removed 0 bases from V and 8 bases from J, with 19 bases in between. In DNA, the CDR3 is TGTGCCAGCAGCCAAGAGGTGGCAGGGGCGGTTTTGGAAAAACTGTTTTTT. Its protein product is CASSQEVAGAVLEKLFF.

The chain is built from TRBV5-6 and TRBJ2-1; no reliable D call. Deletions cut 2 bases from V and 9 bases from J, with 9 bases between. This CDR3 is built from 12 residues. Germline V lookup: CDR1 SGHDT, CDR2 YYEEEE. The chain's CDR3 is CASSLGDGEQFF. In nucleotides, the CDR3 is TGTGCCAGCAGCTTAGGAGATGGTGAGCAGTTCTTC.

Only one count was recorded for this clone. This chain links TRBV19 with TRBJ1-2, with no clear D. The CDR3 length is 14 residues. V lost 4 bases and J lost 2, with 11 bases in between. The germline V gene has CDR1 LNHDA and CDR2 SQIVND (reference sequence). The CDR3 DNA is TGTGCCAGTAGTACTGGACCGATGAACTATGGCTACACCTTC. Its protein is CASSTGPMNYGYTF.

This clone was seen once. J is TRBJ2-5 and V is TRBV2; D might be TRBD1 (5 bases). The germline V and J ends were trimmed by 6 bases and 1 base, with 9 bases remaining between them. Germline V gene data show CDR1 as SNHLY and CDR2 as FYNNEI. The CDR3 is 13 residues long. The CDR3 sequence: CASRLRVQETQYF. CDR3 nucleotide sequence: TGTGCCAGCAGACTCAGGGTCCAAGAGACCCAGTACTTC.

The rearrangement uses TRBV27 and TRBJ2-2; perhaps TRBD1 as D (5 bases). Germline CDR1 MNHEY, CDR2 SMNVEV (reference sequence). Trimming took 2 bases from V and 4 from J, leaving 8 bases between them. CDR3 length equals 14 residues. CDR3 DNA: TGTGCCAGCAGTTTAGGACATCTCACCGGGGAGCTGTTTTTT. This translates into CASSLGHLTGELFF.

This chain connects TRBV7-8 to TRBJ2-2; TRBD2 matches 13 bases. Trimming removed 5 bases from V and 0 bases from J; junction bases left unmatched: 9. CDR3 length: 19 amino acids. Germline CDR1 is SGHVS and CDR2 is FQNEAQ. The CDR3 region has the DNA TGTGCCAGCAGCCCGGCTGGGGGACTAGCGGGAACGAACACCGGGGAGCTGTTTTTT. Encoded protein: CASSPAGGLAGTNTGELFF.

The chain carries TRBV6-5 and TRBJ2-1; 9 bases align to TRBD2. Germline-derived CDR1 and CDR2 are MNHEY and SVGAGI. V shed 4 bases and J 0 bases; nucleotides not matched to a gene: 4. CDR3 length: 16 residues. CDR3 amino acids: CASSWTSASSYNEQFF. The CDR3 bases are TGTGCCAGCAGTTGGACTAGCGCAAGCTCCTACAATGAGCAGTTCTTC.

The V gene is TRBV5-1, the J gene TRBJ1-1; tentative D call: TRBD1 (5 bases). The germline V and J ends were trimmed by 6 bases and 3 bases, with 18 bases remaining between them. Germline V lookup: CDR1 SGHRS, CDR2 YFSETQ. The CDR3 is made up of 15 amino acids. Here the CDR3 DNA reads TGCGCCAGCATCTCTTCTCCAGGGACGCACACTGAAGCTTTCTTT. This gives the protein CASISSPGTHTEAFF.

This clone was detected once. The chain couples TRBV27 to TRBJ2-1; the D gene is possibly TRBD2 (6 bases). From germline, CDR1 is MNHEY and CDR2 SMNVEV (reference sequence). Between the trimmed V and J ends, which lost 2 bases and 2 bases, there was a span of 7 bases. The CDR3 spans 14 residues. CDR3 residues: CASSLLAPYNEQFF. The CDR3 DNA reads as TGTGCCAGCAGTTTACTAGCGCCCTACAATGAGCAGTTCTTC.

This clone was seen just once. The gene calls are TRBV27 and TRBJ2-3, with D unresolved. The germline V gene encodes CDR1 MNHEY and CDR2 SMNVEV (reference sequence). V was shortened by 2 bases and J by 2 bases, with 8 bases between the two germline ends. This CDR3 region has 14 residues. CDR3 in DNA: TGTGCCAGCAGTTTAGATGGATTCACAGATACGCAGTATTTT. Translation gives CASSLDGFTDTQYF.